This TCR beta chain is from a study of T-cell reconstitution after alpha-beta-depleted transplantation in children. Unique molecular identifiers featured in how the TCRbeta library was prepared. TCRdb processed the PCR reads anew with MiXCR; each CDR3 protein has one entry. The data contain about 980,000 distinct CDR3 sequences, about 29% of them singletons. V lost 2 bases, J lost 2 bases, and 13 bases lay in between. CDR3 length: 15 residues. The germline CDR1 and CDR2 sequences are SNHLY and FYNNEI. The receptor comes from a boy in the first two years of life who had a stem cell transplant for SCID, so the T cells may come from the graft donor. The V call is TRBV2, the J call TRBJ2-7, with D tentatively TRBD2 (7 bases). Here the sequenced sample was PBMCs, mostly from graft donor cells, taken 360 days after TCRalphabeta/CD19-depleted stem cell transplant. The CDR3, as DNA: TGTGCCAGCAGTGAACGCAGGGGAGGGACCTACGAGCAGTACTTC. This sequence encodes CASSERRGGTYEQYF.